This T cell receptor beta chain is drawn from a study of T-cell reconstitution after alpha-beta-depleted transplantation in children. Findings and caveats of the study: At day 60, the high TCRbeta diversity found in some patients originated from recipient T cells and thymic progenitors that had survived. At the one-year point after transplant, T-cell counts and TCRbeta diversity were found to come mostly from T cells that had been newly produced. At around two months after transplant, the alpha-beta T cells were reportedly derived from several hundred expanded clones that came from non-depleted graft cells.

The V and J ends lost 5 bases and 0 bases, in that order; junction bases with no gene match: 2. The CDR3 loop spans 16 amino acids. Germline-derived CDR1 and CDR2 are MNHNS and SASEGT. The library targeted TCRbeta and was prepared with unique molecular identifiers. TCRdb reanalysed the PCR reads using MiXCR and keeps one entry per CDR3 protein. The sample comprises some 600,000 distinct CDR3 sequences, approximately 12% of which are singletons, and about 2% rests with the top ten. This clonotype was picked up many times. Antigen: not known. The TCR sequence derives from a male patient younger than 18 who had a stem cell transplant for acute myeloid leukemia, so the T cells may come from the graft donor. Sequencing used PBMCs, mostly from graft donor cells, obtained 360 days after TCRalphabeta/CD19-depleted stem cell transplant. The V gene is TRBV6-1, the J gene TRBJ2-1; 12 bases map to TRBD2. This CDR3 is CASSRLAGDSYNEQFF. The DNA of the CDR3 is TGTGCCAGCAGTAGACTAGCGGGAGACTCCTACAATGAGCAGTTCTTC.